This is a list of T cell receptor beta chains from one sample in a study of cytomegalovirus exposure and HLA in healthy donors. Only in-frame clones appear in the TCRdb table, and some are missing; sequencing was by immunoSEQ multiplex PCR. The table includes around 190,000 clones, around 75% detected once. Sequencing was done on a sample of PBMCs. The source of these receptors is a woman in her twenties or thirties in good health and CMV-seropositive. Each CDR3 is given with its conserved first and last residue. Each record gives: J gene, V gene, D gene, clone size, CDR3 DNA, CDR3 protein. The D gene is left open where the match is weak. Rows may omit the clone size; those that give it use once, few, many or a size class.

J: TRBJ2-7
V: TRBV6-1
D: TRBD2
size: NA
DNA: TGTGCCAGCAGTTTGGGACTAGTCATCTACGAGCAGTACTTC
CDR3: CASSLGLVIYEQYF

J: TRBJ2-7
V: TRBV5-6
D: NA
size: NA
DNA: TGTGCCAGCAGCTTGGCAGGGGCGAAGGACTACGAGCAGTACTTC
CDR3: CASSLAGAKDYEQYF

J: TRBJ2-1
V: TRBV5-1
D: TRBD2
size: NA
DNA: TGCGCCAGCGGAGCGGGAGGGTTTTACAATGAGCAGTTCTTC
CDR3: CASGAGGFYNEQFF

J: TRBJ2-2
V: TRBV5-1
D: TRBD2
size: NA
DNA: TGCGCCAGCATGAGGAGGACTAGCGGGTCCCATAACACCGGGGAGCTGTTTTTT
CDR3: CASMRRTSGSHNTGELFF

J: TRBJ2-1
V: TRBV10-2
D: TRBD2
size: NA
DNA: TGCGCCAGCACCAGGACTAGCGGGAGAGACAATGAGCAGTTCTTC
CDR3: CASTRTSGRDNEQFF

J: TRBJ2-3
V: TRBV9
D: TRBD2
size: NA
DNA: TGTGCCAGCAGTCATCCTATAGCGGGACCCCCCGCAGATACGCAGTATTTT
CDR3: CASSHPIAGPPADTQYF

J: TRBJ1-2
V: TRBV7-5
D: NA
size: NA
DNA: TGTGCCAGAAGCTTTATGTGTGTCGGGACAGTTATGACGGCGGATGGCTACACCTTC
CDR3: CARSFMCVGTVMTADGYTF

J: TRBJ2-7
V: TRBV2
D: NA
size: NA
DNA: TGTGCCAGCAGTGAAGTCGGTAGCGGCTACGAGCAGTACTTC
CDR3: CASSEVGSGYEQYF

J: TRBJ2-1
V: TRBV11-2
D: TRBD2
size: NA
DNA: TGTGCCAGCAGCCCGGTGGGACTAGCGTATAATGAGCAGTTCTTC
CDR3: CASSPVGLAYNEQFF

J: TRBJ1-1
V: TRBV2
D: TRBD1
size: NA
DNA: TGTGCCAGCAGCCCACAGGGGCCTGAAGCTTTCTTT
CDR3: CASSPQGPEAFF

J: TRBJ2-1
V: TRBV28
D: TRBD2
size: NA
DNA: TGTGCCAGCAGTTTCGTAGCGGGTTCCTACAATGAGCAGTTCTTC
CDR3: CASSFVAGSYNEQFF

J: TRBJ2-1
V: TRBV6-4
D: TRBD1
size: NA
DNA: TGTGCCAGCGGGCTGACAGGGGGGCCTACAGTTGAGCAGTTCTTC
CDR3: CASGLTGGPTVEQFF

J: TRBJ2-5
V: TRBV7-2
D: NA
size: NA
DNA: TGTGCCAGCAGCTTAGCCCGTAGCGGACAAGAGACCCAGTACTTC
CDR3: CASSLARSGQETQYF

J: TRBJ2-2
V: TRBV9
D: TRBD1
size: few
DNA: TGTGCCAGCAGAAGACAGGGGTTTAACACCGGGGAGCTGTTTTTT
CDR3: CASRRQGFNTGELFF

J: TRBJ2-7
V: TRBV4-2
D: NA
size: NA
DNA: TGTGCCAGCAGCCAAGTGGAGGGTCTACACGAGCAGTACTTC
CDR3: CASSQVEGLHEQYF

J: TRBJ2-3
V: TRBV29-1
D: NA
size: NA
DNA: TGCAGCGTCGGGGGACGGTTATACACAGATACGCAGTATTTT
CDR3: CSVGGRLYTDTQYF

J: TRBJ2-7
V: TRBV6-5
D: TRBD1
size: NA
DNA: TGTGCCAGCAGGTCCCCGGGACAGGGCTACGAGCAGTACTTC
CDR3: CASRSPGQGYEQYF

J: TRBJ1-1
V: TRBV5-1
D: NA
size: NA
DNA: TGCGCCAGCAGCTCCTGGAGGTTGAACACTGAAGCTTTCTTT
CDR3: CASSSWRLNTEAFF

J: TRBJ1-1
V: TRBV11-2
D: NA
size: NA
DNA: TGTGCCAGCAGCTCTCAACAGAACACTGAAGCTTTCTTT
CDR3: CASSSQQNTEAFF

J: TRBJ2-1
V: TRBV6-1
D: TRBD1
size: NA
DNA: TGTGCCAGCAGCTATATGGGGGACAGGACTGAGCAGTTCTTC
CDR3: CASSYMGDRTEQFF

J: TRBJ1-4
V: TRBV6-5
D: NA
size: NA
DNA: TGTGCCAGCAGTTCCCCGGGACTGATTAATGAAAAACTGTTTTTT
CDR3: CASSSPGLINEKLFF

J: TRBJ1-2
V: TRBV7-9
D: TRBD1
size: NA
DNA: TGTGCCAGCAGCTTAGTAGAGACAGGGGCCTATGGCTACACCTTC
CDR3: CASSLVETGAYGYTF

J: TRBJ2-7
V: TRBV7-9
D: TRBD1
size: NA
DNA: TGTGCCAGCAGCTCAGGGGGACAGACCTACGAGCAGTACTTC
CDR3: CASSSGGQTYEQYF

J: TRBJ2-7
V: TRBV28
D: NA
size: NA
DNA: TGTGCCAGCAGCCCGGGCCTACTAGTCTGGTCCTACGAGCAGTACTTC
CDR3: CASSPGLLVWSYEQYF

J: TRBJ2-3
V: TRBV7-9
D: NA
size: NA
DNA: TGTTCCAGCAGCTCCGGGACTGCTAGTACAGATACGCAGTATTTT
CDR3: CSSSSGTASTDTQYF

J: TRBJ2-7
V: TRBV7-8
D: NA
size: NA
DNA: TGTGCCAGCAGCTTAAGGGGTCCAGCCTACGAGCAGTACTTC
CDR3: CASSLRGPAYEQYF

J: TRBJ1-1
V: TRBV5-6
D: TRBD1
size: NA
DNA: TGTGCCAGCAGCCGAAGACAGGGGTTAAGGACTGAAGCTTTCTTT
CDR3: CASSRRQGLRTEAFF

J: TRBJ2-7
V: TRBV6-5
D: TRBD2
size: NA
DNA: TGTGCCAGCAGCTCAACTAGCGTACCGCCCTACGAGCAGTACTTC
CDR3: CASSSTSVPPYEQYF

J: TRBJ2-3
V: TRBV19
D: TRBD2
size: NA
DNA: TGTGCCAGTAGTTCAGCGGGAGAGGGAGATACGCAGTATTTT
CDR3: CASSSAGEGDTQYF

J: TRBJ2-7
V: TRBV6-1
D: TRBD2
size: once
DNA: TGTGCCAGCAGTGAAGAGGCTAGCGGGAGCTACGAGCAGTACTTC
CDR3: CASSEEASGSYEQYF

J: TRBJ2-4
V: TRBV6-1
D: NA
size: NA
DNA: TGTGCCAGCAGTGAAGGCCCCGGGAGAGGCATTCAGTACTTC
CDR3: CASSEGPGRGIQYF

J: TRBJ2-7
V: TRBV6-1
D: NA
size: NA
DNA: TGTGCCAGCAGTGAGACAGCCACCTACGAGCAGTACTTC
CDR3: CASSETATYEQYF

J: TRBJ2-1
V: TRBV9
D: TRBD2
size: NA
DNA: TGTGCCAGCAGCGCGACTAGCGGGTACTACAATGAGCAGTTCTTC
CDR3: CASSATSGYYNEQFF

J: TRBJ2-2
V: TRBV29-1
D: TRBD1
size: NA
DNA: TGCAGCGTTGGGGACAGGCCTATCACCGGGGAGCTGTTTTTT
CDR3: CSVGDRPITGELFF

J: TRBJ2-7
V: TRBV6-1
D: TRBD1
size: NA
DNA: TGTGCCAGCACCCCCGGGACAGGGCGTTACGAGCAGTACTTC
CDR3: CASTPGTGRYEQYF

J: TRBJ2-5
V: TRBV2
D: NA
size: NA
DNA: TGTGCCGCCCATGGGCCACAAGAGACCCAGTACTTC
CDR3: CAAHGPQETQYF

J: TRBJ1-5
V: TRBV4-1
D: NA
size: NA
DNA: TGCGCCAGCAGCCAAGATAGGGAGGGAGTAGAGCCCCAGCATTTT
CDR3: CASSQDREGVEPQHF

J: TRBJ2-3
V: TRBV27
D: TRBD2
size: NA
DNA: TGTGCCAGCAGTTTTCAGGGACTAGCGGGAGCGGCAGATACGCAGTATTTT
CDR3: CASSFQGLAGAADTQYF

J: TRBJ2-1
V: TRBV2
D: NA
size: NA
DNA: TGTGCCAGCACCGGGACATCCGACAATGAGCAGTTCTTC
CDR3: CASTGTSDNEQFF

J: TRBJ2-3
V: TRBV28
D: NA
size: few
DNA: TGTGCCAGCAGCCCCGGTAATGATGGCGGGCTCTTCACAGATACGCAGTATTTT
CDR3: CASSPGNDGGLFTDTQYF

J: TRBJ2-1
V: TRBV6-6
D: TRBD2
size: NA
DNA: TGTGCCAGCAGTTACCGAGCGGGAGATGAGCAGTTCTTC
CDR3: CASSYRAGDEQFF

J: TRBJ2-2
V: TRBV6-1
D: TRBD1
size: NA
DNA: TGTGCCAGCAGCATGGGACAGGTCAACACCGGGGAGCTGTTTTTT
CDR3: CASSMGQVNTGELFF

J: TRBJ1-5
V: TRBV15
D: NA
size: NA
DNA: TGTGCCACCACTTCCGGAGGGAGGCAGAATCAGCCCCAGCATTTT
CDR3: CATTSGGRQNQPQHF

J: TRBJ2-1
V: TRBV27
D: NA
size: NA
DNA: TGTGCCAGCAGTTTCCCAGGGATCGAGCAGTTCTTC
CDR3: CASSFPGIEQFF

J: TRBJ1-3
V: TRBV9
D: TRBD1
size: once
DNA: TGTGCCAGCTTGGGACAGCCTGGAAACACCATATATTTT
CDR3: CASLGQPGNTIYF

J: TRBJ2-3
V: TRBV4-2
D: TRBD2
size: few
DNA: TGTGCCAGCAGCCAAATGGGACTAGCGGCCGCGGCAGATACGCAGTATTTT
CDR3: CASSQMGLAAAADTQYF

J: TRBJ2-6
V: TRBV28
D: TRBD1
size: NA
DNA: TGTGCCAGCAGTACCCGGACAGGTTCCCCCGGGGCCAACGTCCTGACTTTC
CDR3: CASSTRTGSPGANVLTF

J: TRBJ2-7
V: TRBV7-9
D: NA
size: NA
DNA: TGTGCCAGCAGTGCCGCCTACGAGCAGTACTTC
CDR3: CASSAAYEQYF

J: TRBJ2-7
V: TRBV5-1
D: TRBD2
size: NA
DNA: TGCGCCAGCAGCCGGACTAGTGACTTCTACGAGCAGTACTTC
CDR3: CASSRTSDFYEQYF

J: TRBJ1-2
V: TRBV11-2
D: TRBD1
size: few
DNA: TGTGCCAGCAGCTCCTTACAGGGGAGAAACTATGGCTACACCTTC
CDR3: CASSSLQGRNYGYTF

J: TRBJ1-1
V: TRBV2
D: NA
size: NA
DNA: TGTGCCAGCAGTAGACAGTACACTGAAGCTTTCTTT
CDR3: CASSRQYTEAFF

J: TRBJ2-3
V: TRBV27
D: TRBD2
size: NA
DNA: TGTGCCAGCAGTTCCCTCTGGGCTAGCGGATTTGCGGATACGCAGTATTTT
CDR3: CASSSLWASGFADTQYF

J: TRBJ2-5
V: TRBV10-3
D: NA
size: NA
DNA: TGTGCCATCAGTGACAGGGGCGAACAGACCCAGTACTTC
CDR3: CAISDRGEQTQYF

J: TRBJ1-4
V: TRBV6-6
D: NA
size: NA
DNA: TGTGCCAGCAGTACAAATTCACAACCAAAACTGTTTTTT
CDR3: CASSTNSQPKLFF